What follows are 19 T cell receptor beta chains derived from one specimen sequenced in a study of cytomegalovirus exposure and HLA in healthy donors. PCR was performed using 60 Vbeta and 13 Jbeta primers. Assay: immunoSEQ multiplex PCR; the TCRdb copy retains only in-frame clones and omits some. The sample lists roughly 140,000 clones; around a tenth were seen once. Sequenced material: PBMCs. These receptor sequences come from a male donor in good health and CMV-seronegative.

This clone appeared a few times. The rearrangement joins TRBV30 to TRBJ2-5; perhaps TRBD1 as D (6 bases). V lost 0 bases, J lost 6 bases, and 11 bases lay in between. The CDR3 is 13 amino acids. Germline assignment: CDR1 GTSNPN and CDR2 SVGIG (reference sequence). Here the CDR3 reads CAWSVRGQKTQYF. CDR3 coding DNA: TGTGCCTGGAGTGTAAGGGGACAAAAGACCCAGTACTTC.

The rearrangement uses TRBV9 and TRBJ1-1, with D perhaps matching TRBD1 (6 bases). The germline CDR1 and CDR2 sequences are SGDLS and YYNGEE. Trimming removed 3 bases at V and 1 base at J, with 7 bases between. This CDR3 region has 13 residues. The CDR3 reads CASSAGQNTEAFF. Here the CDR3 DNA reads TGTGCCAGCAGCGCGGGACAGAACACTGAAGCTTTCTTT.

This rearrangement joins TRBV10-3 to TRBJ2-3; TRBD2 might be the D (6 bases). This CDR3 comprises 12 residues. Trimming left V 10 bases short and J 3 bases short, with 11 bases between. Germline V gene data show CDR1 as ENHRY and CDR2 as SYGVKD. The CDR3: CATGTLTDTQYF. DNA of the CDR3: TGTGCCACCGGGACTCTGACAGATACGCAGTATTTT.

This clone was observed a few times. This chain links TRBV7-8 with TRBJ1-6; no clear D. CDR1 and CDR2 (germline): SGHVS, FQNEAQ. V lost 5 bases and J 0 bases, leaving 17 bases between the germline ends. This CDR3 is built from 18 residues. DNA of the CDR3: TGTGCCAGCAGCCGTCGCCCCCCTCTCAGCTCCTATAATTCACCCCTCCACTTT. As protein: CASSRRPPLSSYNSPLHF.

The rearrangement uses TRBV19 and TRBJ2-1, with unresolved D. The germline gives CDR1 LNHDA, CDR2 SQIVND (reference sequence). V gave up 6 bases and J gave up 2 bases, with 8 bases separating them. The CDR3 is made up of 13 amino acids. The CDR3 reads CASRPTTYNEQFF. DNA for the CDR3: TGTGCCAGTAGGCCCACAACCTACAATGAGCAGTTCTTC.

This clone was picked up a small number of times. The chain links TRBV4-2 to TRBJ1-2; 8 bases agree with TRBD1. The length of the CDR3 is 14 residues. The ends lost 1 base at V and 6 bases at J; junction bases unmatched: 4. Germline lookup yields CDR1 LGHNA and CDR2 YNFKEQ. The CDR3 is CASSQADRGDGYTF. The CDR3 coding sequence is TGTGCCAGCAGCCAAGCCGACAGGGGCGATGGCTACACCTTC.

The chain couples TRBV5-1 to TRBJ2-5, with TRBD2 matching 9 bases. The CDR3 is made up of 16 amino acids. The V gene's germline CDR1 is SGHRS and CDR2 YFSETQ. Losses at the gene ends were 1 base for V and 2 bases for J; bases not matched to a gene: 6. This CDR3 is CASSLRLAGYQETQYF. The CDR3 nucleotides are TGCGCCAGCAGCTTGAGGCTAGCGGGATATCAAGAGACCCAGTACTTC.

The chain has TRBV19 and TRBJ2-1; 14 nucleotides agree with TRBD2. The germline V gene has CDR1 LNHDA and CDR2 SQIVND (reference sequence). J lost 4 bases, V lost 5 bases, and 7 bases had no gene match. CDR3 length: 17 residues. The CDR3 region has the DNA TGTGCCAGTAGTGCCAGACTAGCGGGAGGGCCGTACAATGAGCAGTTCTTC. Residues: CASSARLAGGPYNEQFF. The complete variable domain, with remaining parts taken from reference TRBV19 and TRBJ2-1, reads DGGITQSPKYLFRKEGQNVTLSCEQNLNHDAMYWYRQDPGQGLRLIYYSQIVNDFQKGDIAEGYSVSREKKESFPLTVTSAQKNPTAFYLCASSARLAGGPYNEQFFGPGTRLTVL.

V usage is TRBV19 and J usage is TRBJ1-5; TRBD1 aligns across 7 bases. Germline-derived CDR1 and CDR2 are LNHDA and SQIVND (reference sequence). The CDR3 sequence is 14 residues long. Unmatched junction bases numbered 2, after V lost 6 bases and J lost 0 bases. This CDR3 is CASRTGLSNQPQHF. Written as DNA, the CDR3 is TGTGCCAGTAGGACAGGGCTTAGCAATCAGCCCCAGCATTTT.

A few counts support this clone. The V call is TRBV5-1, the J call TRBJ2-1; TRBD2 matches 10 bases. Per the germline V gene, CDR1 is SGHRS and CDR2 is YFSETQ. The junction had 6 bases not matched to a gene; V was cut back by 2 bases and J by 7 bases. CDR3 length equals 15 residues. The CDR3 spells CASSLAGGKINEQFF. CDR3 sequence (DNA): TGCGCCAGCAGCTTAGCGGGAGGGAAGATAAATGAGCAGTTCTTC.

This clone was seen a handful of times. The chain links TRBV4-3 to TRBJ1-2, with D unresolved. Trimming took 2 bases from V and 3 from J, leaving 13 bases between them. This CDR3 has 15 amino acids. Germline V gives CDR1 LGHNA, CDR2 YSLEER. The CDR3 DNA reads as TGCGCCAGCAGCCAATTCCTGGGAGGGTACTATGGCTACACCTTC. Translating gives CASSQFLGGYYGYTF.

This clone has a handful of counts. The chain recombines TRBV28 with TRBJ1-1, with D possibly TRBD1 on 5 matching bases. The CDR3 is made up of 15 amino acids. Trimming cost V 3 bases and J 4 bases, with 15 bases left between them. Germline V CDR1 and CDR2: MDHEN, SYDVKM. CDR3 bases: TGTGCCAGCAGTTTGCCAGGAGGGGTGGGCACTGAAGCTTTCTTT. The encoded protein is CASSLPGGVGTEAFF. The full variable domain, its missing parts supplied by reference TRBV28 and TRBJ1-1, is DVKVTQSSRYLVKRTGEKVFLECVQDMDHENMFWYRQDPGLGLRLIYFSYDVKMKEKGDIPEGYSVSREKKERFSLILESASTNQTSMYLCASSLPGGVGTEAFFGQGTRLTVV.

The J gene is TRBJ2-3, the V gene TRBV6-4; 11 bases map to TRBD2. V dropped 3 bases and J dropped 1; count of bases not matched to a gene: 3. Germline V gives CDR1 MRHNA, CDR2 SNTAGT. The CDR3 covers 16 residues. CDR3 region: CASSELAGEGTDTQYF. For the CDR3, the DNA is TGTGCCAGCAGTGAACTAGCGGGGGAGGGCACAGATACGCAGTATTTT.

Comments on this clone: Other nucleotide sequences in the sample specify the same CDR3. The chain carries TRBV4-2 and TRBJ2-5; TRBD1 agrees at 7 bases. Germline CDR1 reads LGHNA; CDR2 reads YNFKEQ. The V and J ends lost 1 base and 1 base, in that order; junction bases with no gene match: 3. The CDR3 is 15 residues long. The CDR3 reads CASSQAGDSQETQYF. The DNA for the CDR3 is TGTGCCAGCAGCCAAGCCGGGGACAGCCAAGAGACCCAGTACTTC.

The chain couples TRBV4-2 to TRBJ2-2, with D maybe TRBD2 (6 bases). The germline V gene has CDR1 LGHNA and CDR2 YNFKEQ. V was pared by 0 bases and J by 5 bases, with 16 bases between. The CDR3 is made up of 17 amino acids. The CDR3 sequence: CASSQEGAGGKTGELFF. CDR3 bases: TGTGCCAGCAGCCAAGAAGGAGCCGGGGGTAAAACCGGGGAGCTGTTTTTT.

In this sample, this clone turned up a few times. CDR3 in DNA: TGCGCCAGCAGCCGGAGCCCTGATACCTCTGGGGCCAACGTCCTGACTTTC. It yields the protein CASSRSPDTSGANVLTF. The V and J genes are TRBV4-1 and TRBJ2-6, with D hard to call. This CDR3 contains 17 residues. CDR1 MGHRA and CDR2 YSYEKL come from the germline V gene. V shed 4 bases and J shed 0 bases, with 13 bases lying between them.

The rearrangement joins TRBV6-5 to TRBJ2-1, with D maybe TRBD2 (6 bases). The CDR3 runs to 13 residues. Germline V gene data show CDR1 as MNHEY and CDR2 as SVGAGI. The V and J ends lost 8 bases and 8 bases respectively, with 16 bases between them. The CDR3 sequence: CASRLGPIYEQFF. DNA for the CDR3: TGTGCCAGCCGACTAGGGCCAATCTATGAGCAGTTCTTC.

This clone has a handful of counts. The chain links TRBV4-3 to TRBJ1-2; no clear D. The CDR3 length is 17 residues. Between the trimmed V and J ends, which lost 0 bases and 3 bases, there was a span of 17 bases. CDR1 is LGHNA and CDR2 is YSLEER in the germline V gene. The CDR3 region has the DNA TGCGCCAGCAGCCAAGAGGTCTGGGTCAGCGCCTACTATGGCTACACCTTC. Translating gives CASSQEVWVSAYYGYTF.

This clone turned up a few times. The gene calls are TRBV7-9 and TRBJ1-5, with TRBD1 matching over 9 bases. The CDR3 length is 14 residues. With 4 bases clipped from V and 7 bases from J, the junction kept 5 bases outside the gene matches. CDR1 is SEHNR, CDR2 FQNEAQ, per germline (reference sequence). This CDR3 is CASSYGQGTQPQHF. The CDR3 nucleotides read TGTGCCAGCAGCTATGGACAGGGGACCCAGCCCCAGCATTTT.